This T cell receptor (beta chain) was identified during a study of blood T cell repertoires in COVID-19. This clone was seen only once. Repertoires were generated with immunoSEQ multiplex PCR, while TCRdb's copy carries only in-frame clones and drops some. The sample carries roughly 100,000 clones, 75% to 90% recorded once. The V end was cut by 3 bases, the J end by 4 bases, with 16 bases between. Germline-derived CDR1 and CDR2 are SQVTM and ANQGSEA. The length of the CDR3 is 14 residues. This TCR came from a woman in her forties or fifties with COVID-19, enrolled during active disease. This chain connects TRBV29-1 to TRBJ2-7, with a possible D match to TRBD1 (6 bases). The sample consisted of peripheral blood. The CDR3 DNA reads TGCAGCGTTGAGTTGGGCAGGGGCACATACGAGCAGTACTTC. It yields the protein CSVELGRGTYEQYF.